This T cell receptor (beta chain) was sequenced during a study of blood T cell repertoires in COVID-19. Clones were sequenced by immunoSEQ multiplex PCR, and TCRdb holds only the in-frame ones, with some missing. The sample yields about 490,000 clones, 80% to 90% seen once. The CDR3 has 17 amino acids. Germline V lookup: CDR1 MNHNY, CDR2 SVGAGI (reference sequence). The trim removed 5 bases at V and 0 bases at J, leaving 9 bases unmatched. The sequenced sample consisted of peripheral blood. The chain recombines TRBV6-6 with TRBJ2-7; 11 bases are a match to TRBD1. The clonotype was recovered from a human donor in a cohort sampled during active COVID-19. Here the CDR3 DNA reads TGTGCCAGCAGTCGCCCTTGGGGACAGGGGGACTCCTACGAGCAGTACTTC. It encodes CASSRPWGQGDSYEQYF.